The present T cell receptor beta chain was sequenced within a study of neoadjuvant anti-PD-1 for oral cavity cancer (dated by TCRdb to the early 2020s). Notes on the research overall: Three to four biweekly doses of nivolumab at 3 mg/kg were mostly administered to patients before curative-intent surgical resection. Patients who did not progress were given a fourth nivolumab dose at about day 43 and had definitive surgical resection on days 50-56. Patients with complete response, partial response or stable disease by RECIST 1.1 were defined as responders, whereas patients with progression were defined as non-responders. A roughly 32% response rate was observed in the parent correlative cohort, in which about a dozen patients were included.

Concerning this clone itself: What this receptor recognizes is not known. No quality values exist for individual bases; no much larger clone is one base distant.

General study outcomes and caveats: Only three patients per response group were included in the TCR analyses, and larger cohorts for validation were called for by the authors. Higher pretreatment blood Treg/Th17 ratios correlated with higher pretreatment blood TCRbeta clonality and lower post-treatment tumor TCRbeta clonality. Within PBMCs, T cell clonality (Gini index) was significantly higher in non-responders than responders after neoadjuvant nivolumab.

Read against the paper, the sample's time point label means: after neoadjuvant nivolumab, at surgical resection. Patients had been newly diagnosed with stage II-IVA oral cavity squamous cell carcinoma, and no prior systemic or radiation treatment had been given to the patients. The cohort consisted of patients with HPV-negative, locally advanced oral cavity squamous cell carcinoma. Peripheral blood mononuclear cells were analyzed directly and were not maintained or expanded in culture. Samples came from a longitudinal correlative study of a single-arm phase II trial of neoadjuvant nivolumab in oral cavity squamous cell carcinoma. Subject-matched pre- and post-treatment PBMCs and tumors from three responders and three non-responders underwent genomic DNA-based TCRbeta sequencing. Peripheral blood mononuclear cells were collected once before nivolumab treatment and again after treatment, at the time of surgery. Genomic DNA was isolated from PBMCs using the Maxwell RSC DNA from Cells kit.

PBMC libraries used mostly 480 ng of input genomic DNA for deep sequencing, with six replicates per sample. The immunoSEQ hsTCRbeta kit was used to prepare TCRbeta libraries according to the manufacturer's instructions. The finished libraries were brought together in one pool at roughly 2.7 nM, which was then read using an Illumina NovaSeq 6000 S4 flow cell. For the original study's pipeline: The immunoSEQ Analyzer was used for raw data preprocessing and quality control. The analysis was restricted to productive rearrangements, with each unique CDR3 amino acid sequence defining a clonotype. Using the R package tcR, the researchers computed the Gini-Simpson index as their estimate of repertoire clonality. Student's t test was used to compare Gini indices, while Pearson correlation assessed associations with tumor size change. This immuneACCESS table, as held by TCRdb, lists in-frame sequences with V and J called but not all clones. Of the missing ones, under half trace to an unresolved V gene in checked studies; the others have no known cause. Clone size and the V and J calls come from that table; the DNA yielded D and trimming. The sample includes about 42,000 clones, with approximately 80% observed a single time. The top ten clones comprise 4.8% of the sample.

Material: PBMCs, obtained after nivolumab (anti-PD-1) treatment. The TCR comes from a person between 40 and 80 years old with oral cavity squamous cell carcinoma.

The CDR3 has the sequence CASSPRGLLMNTEAFF. The sequenced DNA: TGTGCCAGCAGCCCGCGGGGGTTGCTCATGAACACTGAAGCTTTCTTT. The sequence links TRBV14 to TRBJ1-1; 5 matching bases give a weak D call of TRBD1. The germline V gene specifies SGHDN as CDR1 and FVKESK as CDR2. The CDR3 has 16 amino acids, counting the end cysteine and phenylalanine. The read is trimmed to its CDR3 DNA, 48 bases read in frame from base 1. Trimming takes 4 bases from V and 0 bases from J, and the germline ends sit 15 bases apart. Reference TRBV14 and TRBJ1-1 genes cover what lies past the CDR3, so the full variable domain is EAGVTQFPSHSVIEKGQTVTLRCDPISGHDNLYWYRRVMGKEIKFLLHFVKESKQDESGMPNNRFLAERTGGTYSTLKVQPAELEDSGVYFCASSPRGLLMNTEAFFGQGTRLTVV.